Described below is a single T cell receptor beta chain sequence and its context. Its matching antigen is unknown. Germline CDR1 SGHTA, CDR2 FQGNSA. This CDR3 contains 16 residues. A sample-barcoded 5' primer and a J-beta primer mix were used in a second PCR of roughly 7 to 11 cycles. TCRdb reprocessed the 5' RACE reads with MiXCR, giving one entry per CDR3 protein. Here the sample spans about 670,000 distinct CDR3 sequences, 40% to 50% being singletons. These data come from a study of blood T cells in healthy people across ages. Study results and limitations: Estimates based on one million T cells were treated as lower bounds. Per-million-T-cell TCR beta diversity fell roughly linearly with age. There was a strong correlation between TCR beta diversity and naive T cell percentage.

The rearrangement links TRBV7-2 to TRBJ2-1; D is unclear. Judging by the DNA end, TRBJ2-7 fits better; the J call may be wrong. The sample taken for sequencing was blood. The TCR sequence derives from an older man in good health. The CDR3 reads CASSLVGGVSYNEQYF. The CDR3 coding sequence is TGTGCCAGCAGCTTAGTTGGCGGAGTCTCCTACAATGAGCAGTACTTC.